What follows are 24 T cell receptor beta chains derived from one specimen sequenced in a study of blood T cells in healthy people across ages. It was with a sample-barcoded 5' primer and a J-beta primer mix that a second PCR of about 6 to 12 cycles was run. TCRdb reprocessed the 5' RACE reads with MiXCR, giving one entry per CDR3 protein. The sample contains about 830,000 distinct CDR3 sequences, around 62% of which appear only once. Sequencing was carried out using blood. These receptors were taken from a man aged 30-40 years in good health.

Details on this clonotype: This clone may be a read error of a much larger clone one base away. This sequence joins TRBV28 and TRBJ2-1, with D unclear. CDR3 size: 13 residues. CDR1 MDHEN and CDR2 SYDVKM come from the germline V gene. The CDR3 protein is CASGLVIRHEQFF. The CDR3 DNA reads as TGTGCCAGCGGTTTAGTCATTCGCCATGAGCAGTTCTTC.

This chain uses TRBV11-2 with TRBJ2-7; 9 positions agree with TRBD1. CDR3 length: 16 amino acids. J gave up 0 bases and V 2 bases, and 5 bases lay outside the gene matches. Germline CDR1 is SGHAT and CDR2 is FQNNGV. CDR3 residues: CASSLSGTGNSYEQYF. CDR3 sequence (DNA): TGTGCCAGCAGCTTATCCGGGACAGGGAACTCCTACGAGCAGTACTTC.

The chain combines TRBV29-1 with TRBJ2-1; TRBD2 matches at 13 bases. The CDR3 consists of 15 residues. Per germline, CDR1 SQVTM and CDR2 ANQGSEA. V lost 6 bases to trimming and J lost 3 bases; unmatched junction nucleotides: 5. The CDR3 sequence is CSVLLAGGLYNEQFF. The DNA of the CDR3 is TGCAGCGTGTTACTAGCGGGGGGGCTCTACAATGAGCAGTTCTTC.

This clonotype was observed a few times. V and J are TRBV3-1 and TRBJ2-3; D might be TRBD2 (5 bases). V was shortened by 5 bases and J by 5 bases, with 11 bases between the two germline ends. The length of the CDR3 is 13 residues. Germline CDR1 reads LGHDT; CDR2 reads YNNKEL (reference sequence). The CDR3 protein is CASSVDREDTQYF. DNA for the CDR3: TGTGCCAGCAGCGTCGACCGGGAAGATACGCAGTATTTT.

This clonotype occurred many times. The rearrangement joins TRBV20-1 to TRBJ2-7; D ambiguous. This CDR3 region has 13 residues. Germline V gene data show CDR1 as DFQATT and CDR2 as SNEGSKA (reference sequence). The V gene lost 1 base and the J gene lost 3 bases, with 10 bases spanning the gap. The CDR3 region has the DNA TGCAGTGCTAGAGGAGACGGAAACTACGAGCAGTACTTC. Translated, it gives CSARGDGNYEQYF.

The CDR3 DNA is TGTGCCAGCAGCTTGGTACTAGCGGGGAACTGCGAGCAGTACTTC. As protein: CASSLVLAGNCEQYF. The V gene is TRBV5-7, the J gene TRBJ2-7; TRBD2 agrees at 10 bases. TRBV5-7 is assigned to the ORF class and has an uncertain function. Trimming removed 0 bases from V and 6 bases from J; junction bases left unmatched: 6. The CDR3 totals 15 residues.

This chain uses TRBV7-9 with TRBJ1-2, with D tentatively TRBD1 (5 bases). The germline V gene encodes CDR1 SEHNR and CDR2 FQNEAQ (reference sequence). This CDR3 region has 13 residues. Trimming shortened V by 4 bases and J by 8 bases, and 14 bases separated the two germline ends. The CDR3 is CASSWRGEDGYTF. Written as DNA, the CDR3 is TGTGCCAGCAGCTGGCGAGGGGAGGACGGCTACACCTTC. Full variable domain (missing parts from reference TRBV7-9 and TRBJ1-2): DTGVSQNPRHKITKRGQNVTFRCDPISEHNRLYWYRQTLGQGPEFLTYFQNEAQLEKSRLLSDRFSAERPKGSFSTLEIQRTEQGDSAMYLCASSWRGEDGYTFGSGTRLTVV.

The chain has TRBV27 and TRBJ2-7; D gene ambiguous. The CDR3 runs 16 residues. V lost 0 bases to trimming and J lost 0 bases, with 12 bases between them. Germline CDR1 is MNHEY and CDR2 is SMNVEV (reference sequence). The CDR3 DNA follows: TGTGCCAGCAGTTTATCGAGTGGCAGGAGCTCCTACGAGCAGTACTTC. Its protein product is CASSLSSGRSSYEQYF.

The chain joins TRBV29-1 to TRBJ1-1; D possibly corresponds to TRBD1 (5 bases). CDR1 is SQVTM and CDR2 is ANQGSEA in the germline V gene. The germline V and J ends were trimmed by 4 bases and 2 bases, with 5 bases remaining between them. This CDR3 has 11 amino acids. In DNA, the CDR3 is TGCAGCGTTGGGGACAACACTGAAGCTTTCTTT. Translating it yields CSVGDNTEAFF.

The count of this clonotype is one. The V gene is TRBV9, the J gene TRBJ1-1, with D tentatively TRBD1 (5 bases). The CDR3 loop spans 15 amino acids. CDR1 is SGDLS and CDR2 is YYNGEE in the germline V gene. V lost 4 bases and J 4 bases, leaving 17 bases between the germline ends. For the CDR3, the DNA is TGTGCCAGCAGCCCCTCTGGCGGGGGTGGCACTGAAGCTTTCTTT. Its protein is CASSPSGGGGTEAFF.

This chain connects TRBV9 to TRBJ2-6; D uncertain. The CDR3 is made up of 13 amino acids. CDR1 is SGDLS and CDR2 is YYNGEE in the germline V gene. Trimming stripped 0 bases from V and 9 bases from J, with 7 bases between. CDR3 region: CASSVDEVNVLTF. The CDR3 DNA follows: TGTGCCAGCAGCGTAGATGAGGTCAACGTCCTGACTTTC.

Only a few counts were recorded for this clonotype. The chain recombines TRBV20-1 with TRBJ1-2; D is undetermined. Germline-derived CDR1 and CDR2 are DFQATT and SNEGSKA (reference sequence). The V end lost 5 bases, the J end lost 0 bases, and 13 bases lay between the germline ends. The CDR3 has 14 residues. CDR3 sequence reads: CSAPEAATNYGYTF. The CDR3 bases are TGCAGTGCTCCGGAGGCAGCTACTAACTATGGCTACACCTTC.

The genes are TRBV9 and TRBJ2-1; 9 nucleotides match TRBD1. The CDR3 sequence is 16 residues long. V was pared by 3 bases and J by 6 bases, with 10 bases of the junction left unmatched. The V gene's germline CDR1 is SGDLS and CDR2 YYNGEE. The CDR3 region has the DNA TGTGCCAGCAGCGCCTGGGACAGGGCAGCCTGCAATGAGCAGTTCTTC. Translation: CASSAWDRAACNEQFF.

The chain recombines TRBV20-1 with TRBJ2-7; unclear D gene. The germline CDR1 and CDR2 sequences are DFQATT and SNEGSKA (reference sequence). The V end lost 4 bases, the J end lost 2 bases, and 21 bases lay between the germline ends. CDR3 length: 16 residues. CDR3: CSATANVLTVAYEQYF. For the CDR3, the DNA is TGCAGTGCTACCGCAAATGTTTTAACAGTGGCCTACGAGCAGTACTTC.

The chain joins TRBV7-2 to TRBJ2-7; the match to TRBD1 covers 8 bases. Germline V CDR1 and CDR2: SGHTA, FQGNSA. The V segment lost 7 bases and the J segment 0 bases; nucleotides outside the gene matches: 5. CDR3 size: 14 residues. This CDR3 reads CASTRDRSSYEQYF. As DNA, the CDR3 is TGTGCCAGCACCAGGGACAGGAGCTCCTACGAGCAGTACTTC.

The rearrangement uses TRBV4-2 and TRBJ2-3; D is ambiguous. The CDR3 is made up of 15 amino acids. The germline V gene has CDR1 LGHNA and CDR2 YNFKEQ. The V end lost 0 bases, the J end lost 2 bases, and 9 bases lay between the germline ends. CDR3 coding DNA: TGTGCCAGCAGCCAAGATACCTCTTTCACAGATACGCAGTATTTT. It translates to CASSQDTSFTDTQYF.

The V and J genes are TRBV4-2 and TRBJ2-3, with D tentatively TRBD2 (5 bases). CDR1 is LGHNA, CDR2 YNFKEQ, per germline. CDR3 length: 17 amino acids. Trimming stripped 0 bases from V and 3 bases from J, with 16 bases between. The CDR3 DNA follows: TGTGCCAGCAGCCAAGATCTCGGGGTCTATAGTACAGATACGCAGTATTTT. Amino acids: CASSQDLGVYSTDTQYF.

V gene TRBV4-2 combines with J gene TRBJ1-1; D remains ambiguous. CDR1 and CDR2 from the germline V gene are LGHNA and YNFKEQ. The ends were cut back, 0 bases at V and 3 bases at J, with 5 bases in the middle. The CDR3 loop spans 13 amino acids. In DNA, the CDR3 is TGTGCCAGCAGCCAAGACGTCGACACTGAAGCTTTCTTT. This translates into CASSQDVDTEAFF.

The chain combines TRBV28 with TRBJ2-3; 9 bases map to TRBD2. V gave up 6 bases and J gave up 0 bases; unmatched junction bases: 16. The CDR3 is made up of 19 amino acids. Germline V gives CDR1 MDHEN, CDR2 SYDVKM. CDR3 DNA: TGTGCCAGCAGGGGGGGACTAGCAGACCCTTTTACTAGCACAGATACGCAGTATTTT. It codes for CASRGGLADPFTSTDTQYF.

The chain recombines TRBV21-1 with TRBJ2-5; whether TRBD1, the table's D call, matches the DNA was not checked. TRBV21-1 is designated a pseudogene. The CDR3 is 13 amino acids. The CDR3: CASSKAAGETQYF. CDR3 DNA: TGTGCCAGCAGCAAAGCGGCAGGGGAGACCCAGTACTTC.

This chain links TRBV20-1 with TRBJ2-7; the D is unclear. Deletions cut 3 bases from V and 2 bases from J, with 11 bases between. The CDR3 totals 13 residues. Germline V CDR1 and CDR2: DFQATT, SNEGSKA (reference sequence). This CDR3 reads CSASSPSAYEQYF. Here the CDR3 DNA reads TGCAGTGCTAGTTCTCCGAGCGCCTACGAGCAGTACTTC.

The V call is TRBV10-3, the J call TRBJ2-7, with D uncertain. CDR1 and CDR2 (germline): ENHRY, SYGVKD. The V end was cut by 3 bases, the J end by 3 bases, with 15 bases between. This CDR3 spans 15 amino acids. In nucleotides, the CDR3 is TGTGCCATCAGTGATCCCGGCAACACCCTCTACGAGCAGTACTTC. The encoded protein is CAISDPGNTLYEQYF.

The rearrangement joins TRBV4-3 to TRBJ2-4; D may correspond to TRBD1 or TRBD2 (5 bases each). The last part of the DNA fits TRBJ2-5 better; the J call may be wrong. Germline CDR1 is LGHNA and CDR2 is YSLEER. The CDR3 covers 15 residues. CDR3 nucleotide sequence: TGCGCCAGCAGCCAAGATGGGGGAACGCAAGAGACCCAGTACTTC. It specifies CASSQDGGTQETQYF.

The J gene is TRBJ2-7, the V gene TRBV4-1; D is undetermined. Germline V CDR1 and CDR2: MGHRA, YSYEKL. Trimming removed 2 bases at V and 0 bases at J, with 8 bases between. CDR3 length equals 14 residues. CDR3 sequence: CASSQQVISYEQYF. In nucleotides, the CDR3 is TGCGCCAGCAGCCAACAGGTTATCTCCTACGAGCAGTACTTC.